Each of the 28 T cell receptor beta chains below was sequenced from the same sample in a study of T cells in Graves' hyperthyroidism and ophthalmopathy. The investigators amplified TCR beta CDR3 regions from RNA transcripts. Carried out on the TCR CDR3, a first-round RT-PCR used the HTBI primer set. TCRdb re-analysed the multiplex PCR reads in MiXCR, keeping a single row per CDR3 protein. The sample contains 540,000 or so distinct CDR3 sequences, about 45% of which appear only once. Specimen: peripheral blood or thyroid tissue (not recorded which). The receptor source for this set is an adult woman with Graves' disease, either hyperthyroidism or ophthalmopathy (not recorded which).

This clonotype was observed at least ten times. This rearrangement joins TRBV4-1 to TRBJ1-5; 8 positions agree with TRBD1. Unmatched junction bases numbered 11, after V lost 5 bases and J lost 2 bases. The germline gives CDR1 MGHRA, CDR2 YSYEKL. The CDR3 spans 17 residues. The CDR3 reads CASSSANQGARNQPQHF. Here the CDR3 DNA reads TGCGCCAGCAGCTCAGCAAATCAGGGGGCGCGCAATCAGCCCCAGCATTTT.

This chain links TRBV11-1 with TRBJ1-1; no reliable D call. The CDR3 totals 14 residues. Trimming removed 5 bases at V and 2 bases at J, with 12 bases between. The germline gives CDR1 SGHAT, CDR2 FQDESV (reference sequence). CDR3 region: CASSQTGSNTEAFF. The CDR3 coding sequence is TGTGCCAGCAGCCAAACCGGCTCCAACACTGAAGCTTTCTTT.

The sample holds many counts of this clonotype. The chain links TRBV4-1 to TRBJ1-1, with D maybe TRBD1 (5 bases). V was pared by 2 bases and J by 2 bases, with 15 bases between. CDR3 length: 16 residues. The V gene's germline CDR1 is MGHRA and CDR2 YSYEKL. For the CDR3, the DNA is TGCGCCAGCAGCCAAAGTTCTTGGACAACCAACACTGAAGCTTTCTTT. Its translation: CASSQSSWTTNTEAFF.

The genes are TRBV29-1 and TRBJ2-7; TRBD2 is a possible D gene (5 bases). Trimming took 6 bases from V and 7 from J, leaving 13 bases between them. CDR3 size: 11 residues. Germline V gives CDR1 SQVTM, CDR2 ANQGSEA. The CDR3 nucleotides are TGCAGCGTCATTTCAGCGGAGGAGCAGTACTTC. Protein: CSVISAEEQYF.

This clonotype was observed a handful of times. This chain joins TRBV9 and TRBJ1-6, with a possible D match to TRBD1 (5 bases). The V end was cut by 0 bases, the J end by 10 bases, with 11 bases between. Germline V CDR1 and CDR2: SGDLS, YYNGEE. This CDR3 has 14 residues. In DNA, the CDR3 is TGTGCCAGCAGCGTAGGTGGGACCGGATCACCCCTCCACTTT. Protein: CASSVGGTGSPLHF.

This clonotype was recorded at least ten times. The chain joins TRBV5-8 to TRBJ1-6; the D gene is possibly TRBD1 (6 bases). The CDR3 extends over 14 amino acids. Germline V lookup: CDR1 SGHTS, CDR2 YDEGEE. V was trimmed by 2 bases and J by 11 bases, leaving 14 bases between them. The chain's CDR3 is CASSFGQRSAPLHF. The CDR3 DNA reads TGTGCCAGCAGCTTCGGACAGAGGTCTGCACCCCTCCACTTT. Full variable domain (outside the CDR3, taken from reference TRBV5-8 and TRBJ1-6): EAGVTQSPTHLIKTRGQQATLRCSPISGHTSVYWYQQALGLGLQFLLWYDEGEERNRGNFPPRFSGRQFPNYSSELNVNALELEDSALYLCASSFGQRSAPLHFGNGTRLTVT.

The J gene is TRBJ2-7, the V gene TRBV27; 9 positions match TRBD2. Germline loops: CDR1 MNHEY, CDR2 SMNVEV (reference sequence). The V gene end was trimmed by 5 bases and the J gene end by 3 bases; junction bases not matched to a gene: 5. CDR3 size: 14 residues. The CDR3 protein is CASSLSGRRYEQYF. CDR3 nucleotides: TGTGCCAGCAGTCTCAGCGGGAGGCGCTACGAGCAGTACTTC.

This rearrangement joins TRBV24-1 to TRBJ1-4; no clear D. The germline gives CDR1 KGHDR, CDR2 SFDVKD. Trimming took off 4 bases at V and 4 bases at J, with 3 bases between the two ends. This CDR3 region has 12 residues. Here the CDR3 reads CATSDNNEKLFF. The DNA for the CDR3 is TGTGCCACCAGTGACAATAATGAAAAACTGTTTTTT.

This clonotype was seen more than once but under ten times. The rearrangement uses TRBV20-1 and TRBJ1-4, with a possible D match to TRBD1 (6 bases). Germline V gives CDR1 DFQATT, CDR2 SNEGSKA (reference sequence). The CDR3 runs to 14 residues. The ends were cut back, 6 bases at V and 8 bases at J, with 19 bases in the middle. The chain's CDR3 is CSAHRDAVNEKLFF. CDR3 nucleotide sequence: TGCAGTGCGCACAGGGACGCGGTTAACGAAAAACTGTTTTTT.

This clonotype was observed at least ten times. Here the CDR3 reads CIVLTGAGEAFF. The CDR3 DNA sequence: TGCATTGTCCTCACAGGGGCCGGTGAAGCTTTCTTT. The V and J genes are TRBV29-1 and TRBJ1-1, with TRBD1 identical over 7 bases. The CDR3 sequence is 12 residues long. Per the germline V gene, CDR1 is SQVTM and CDR2 is ANQGSEA.

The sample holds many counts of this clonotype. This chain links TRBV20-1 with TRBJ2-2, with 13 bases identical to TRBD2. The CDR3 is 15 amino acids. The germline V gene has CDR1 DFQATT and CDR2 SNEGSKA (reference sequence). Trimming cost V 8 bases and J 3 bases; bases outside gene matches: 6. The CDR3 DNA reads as TGCAGTTCTGGACTAGCGGGAGTCGACACCGGGGAGCTGTTTTTT. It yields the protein CSSGLAGVDTGELFF.

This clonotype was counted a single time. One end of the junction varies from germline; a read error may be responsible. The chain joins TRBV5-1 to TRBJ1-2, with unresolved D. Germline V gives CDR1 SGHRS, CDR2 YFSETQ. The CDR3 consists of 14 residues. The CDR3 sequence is CASSLGRADYGYNF. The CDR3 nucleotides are TGCGCCAGCAGCTTGGGGAGGGCGGACTATGGCTACAACTTT.

CDR3 sequence reads: CAPPAVSLQGAVVRSGNTIYF. CDR3 sequence (DNA): TGTGCGCCACCAGCAGTATCTCTACAGGGGGCCGTTGTTAGGTCTGGAAACACCATATATTTT. V is TRBV15 and J is TRBJ1-3, with 9 bases lining up with TRBD1. The CDR3 covers 21 residues. In germline, CDR1 is LNHNV, CDR2 YYDKDF (reference sequence).

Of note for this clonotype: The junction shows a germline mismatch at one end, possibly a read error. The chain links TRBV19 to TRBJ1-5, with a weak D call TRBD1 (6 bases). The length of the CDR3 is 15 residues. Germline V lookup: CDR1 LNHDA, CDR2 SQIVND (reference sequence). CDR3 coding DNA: TGCGCCAGCAGCCAAGGGGGTGGGGGGCTTCAGCCCCAGCATTTT. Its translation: CASSQGGGGLQPQHF. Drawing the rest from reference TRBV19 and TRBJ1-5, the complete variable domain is DGGITQSPKYLFRKEGQNVTLSCEQNLNHDAMYWYRQDPGQGLRLIYYSQIVNDFQKGDIAEGYSVSREKKESFPLTVTSAQKNPTAFYLCASSQGGGGLQPQHFGDGTRLSIL.

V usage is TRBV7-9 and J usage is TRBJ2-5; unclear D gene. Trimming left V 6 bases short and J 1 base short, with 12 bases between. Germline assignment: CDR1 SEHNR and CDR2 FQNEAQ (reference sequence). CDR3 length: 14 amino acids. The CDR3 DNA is TGTGCCAGCAGAGGGCTAACTTCCCAAGAGACCCAGTACTTC. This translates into CASRGLTSQETQYF.

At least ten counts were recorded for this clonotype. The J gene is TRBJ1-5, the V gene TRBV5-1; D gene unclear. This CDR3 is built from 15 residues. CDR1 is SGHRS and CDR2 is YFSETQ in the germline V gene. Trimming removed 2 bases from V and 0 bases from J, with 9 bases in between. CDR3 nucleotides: TGCGCCAGCAGCTTAGACGGAAATAGCAATCAGCCCCAGCATTTT. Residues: CASSLDGNSNQPQHF. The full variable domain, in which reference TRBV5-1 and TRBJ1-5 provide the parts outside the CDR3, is KAGVTQTPRYLIKTRGQQVTLSCSPISGHRSVSWYQQTPGQGLQFLFEYFSETQRNKGNFPGRFSGRQFSNSRSEMNVSTLELGDSALYLCASSLDGNSNQPQHFGDGTRLSIL.

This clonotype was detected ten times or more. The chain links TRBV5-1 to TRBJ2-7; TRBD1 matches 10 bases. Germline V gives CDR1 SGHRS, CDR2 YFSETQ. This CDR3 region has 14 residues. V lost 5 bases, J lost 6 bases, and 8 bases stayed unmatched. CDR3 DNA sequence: TGCGCCAGCAGGCCCGGGACAGGGGATCGCGAGCAGTACTTC. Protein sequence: CASRPGTGDREQYF.

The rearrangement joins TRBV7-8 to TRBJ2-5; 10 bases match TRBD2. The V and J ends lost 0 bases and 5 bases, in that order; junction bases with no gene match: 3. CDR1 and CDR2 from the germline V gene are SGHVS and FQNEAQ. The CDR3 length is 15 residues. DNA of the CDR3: TGTGCCAGCAGCTTAGCACTAGCGGGACGGGAGACCCAGTACTTC. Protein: CASSLALAGRETQYF.

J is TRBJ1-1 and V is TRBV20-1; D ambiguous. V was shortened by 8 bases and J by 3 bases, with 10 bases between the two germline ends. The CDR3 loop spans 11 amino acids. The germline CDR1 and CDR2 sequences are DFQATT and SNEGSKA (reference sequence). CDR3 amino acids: CSPPAHTEAFF. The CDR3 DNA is TGCAGTCCCCCGGCCCACACTGAAGCTTTCTTT.

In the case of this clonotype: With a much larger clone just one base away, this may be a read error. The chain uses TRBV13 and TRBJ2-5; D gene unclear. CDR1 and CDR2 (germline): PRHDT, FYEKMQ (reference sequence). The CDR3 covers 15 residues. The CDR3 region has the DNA TGTGCCAGCAGCTCTACCCTCGGGCTTCAAGGGACCCAGTACTTC. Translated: CASSSTLGLQGTQYF.

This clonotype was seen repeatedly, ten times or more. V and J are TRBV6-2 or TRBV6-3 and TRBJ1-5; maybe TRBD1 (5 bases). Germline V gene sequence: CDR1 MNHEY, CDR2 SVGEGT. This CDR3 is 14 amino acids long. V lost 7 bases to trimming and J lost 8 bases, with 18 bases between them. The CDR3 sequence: CASNGSAGRKPQHF. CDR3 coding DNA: TGTGCCAGCAACGGGTCGGCAGGGCGGAAGCCCCAGCATTTT.

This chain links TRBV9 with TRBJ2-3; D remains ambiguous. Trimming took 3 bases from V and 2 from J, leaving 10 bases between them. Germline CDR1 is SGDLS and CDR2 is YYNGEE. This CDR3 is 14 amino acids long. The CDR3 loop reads CASSGNSVTDTQYF. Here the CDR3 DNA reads TGTGCCAGCAGCGGGAACTCGGTCACAGATACGCAGTATTTT.

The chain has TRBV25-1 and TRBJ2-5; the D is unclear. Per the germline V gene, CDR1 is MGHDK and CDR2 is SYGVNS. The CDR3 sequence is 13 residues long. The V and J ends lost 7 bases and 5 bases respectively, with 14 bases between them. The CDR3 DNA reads TGTGCCAGCACCATCCCTGAACGGGAGACCCAGTACTTC. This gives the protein CASTIPERETQYF.

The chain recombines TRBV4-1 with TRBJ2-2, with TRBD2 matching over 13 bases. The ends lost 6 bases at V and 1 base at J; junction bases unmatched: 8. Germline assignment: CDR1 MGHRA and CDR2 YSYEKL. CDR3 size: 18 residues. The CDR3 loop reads CASSQRLAGGLNTGELFF. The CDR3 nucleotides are TGCGCCAGCAGTCAAAGACTAGCGGGAGGTTTGAACACCGGGGAGCTGTTTTTT.

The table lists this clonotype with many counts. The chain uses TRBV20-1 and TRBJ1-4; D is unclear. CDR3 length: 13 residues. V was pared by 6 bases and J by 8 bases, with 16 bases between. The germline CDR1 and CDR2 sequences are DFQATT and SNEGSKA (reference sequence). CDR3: CSAQTRYREKLFF. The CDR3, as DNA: TGCAGTGCCCAAACGAGGTATAGGGAAAAACTGTTTTTT.

The CDR3 DNA follows: TGTGCCAGCAGCTGGGGGGGGCTTAATGAGCAGTTCTTC. Amino acids: CASSWGGLNEQFF. The gene calls are TRBV5-4 and TRBJ2-1; D possibly corresponds to TRBD2 (7 bases). This CDR3 is built from 13 residues. Trimming pared 3 bases from V and 7 bases from J, leaving 11 bases between. Germline V CDR1 and CDR2: SGHNT, YYREEE (reference sequence).

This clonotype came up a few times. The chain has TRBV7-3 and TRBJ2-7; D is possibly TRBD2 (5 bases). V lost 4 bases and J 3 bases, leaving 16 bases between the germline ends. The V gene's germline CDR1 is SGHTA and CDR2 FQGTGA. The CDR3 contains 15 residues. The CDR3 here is CASSSPVGIYYEQYF. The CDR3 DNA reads TGTGCCAGCAGCTCCCCTGTCGGGATATACTACGAGCAGTACTTC.

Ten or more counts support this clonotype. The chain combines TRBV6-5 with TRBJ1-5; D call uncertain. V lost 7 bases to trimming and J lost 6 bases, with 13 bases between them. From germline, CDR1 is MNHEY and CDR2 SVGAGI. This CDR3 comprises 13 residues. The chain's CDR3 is CASTPPRGQPQHF. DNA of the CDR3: TGTGCCAGCACTCCCCCTCGGGGTCAGCCCCAGCATTTT.